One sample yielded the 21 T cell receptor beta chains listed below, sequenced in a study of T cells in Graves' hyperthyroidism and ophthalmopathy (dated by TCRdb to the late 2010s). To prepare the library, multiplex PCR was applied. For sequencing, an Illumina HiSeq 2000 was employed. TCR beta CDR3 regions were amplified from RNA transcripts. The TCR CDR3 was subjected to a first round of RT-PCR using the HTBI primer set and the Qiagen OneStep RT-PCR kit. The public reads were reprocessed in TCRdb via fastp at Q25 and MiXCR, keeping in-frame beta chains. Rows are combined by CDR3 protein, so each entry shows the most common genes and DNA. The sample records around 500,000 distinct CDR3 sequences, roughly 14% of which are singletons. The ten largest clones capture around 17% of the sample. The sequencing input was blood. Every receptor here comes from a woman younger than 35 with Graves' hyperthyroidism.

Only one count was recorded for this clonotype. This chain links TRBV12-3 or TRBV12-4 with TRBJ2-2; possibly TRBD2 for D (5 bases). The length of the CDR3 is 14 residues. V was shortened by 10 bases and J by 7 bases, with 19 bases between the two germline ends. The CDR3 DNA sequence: TGTGCCAACACCCAAGTACTAGGAGGCGGGGAGCTGTTTTTT. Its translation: CANTQVLGGGELFF.

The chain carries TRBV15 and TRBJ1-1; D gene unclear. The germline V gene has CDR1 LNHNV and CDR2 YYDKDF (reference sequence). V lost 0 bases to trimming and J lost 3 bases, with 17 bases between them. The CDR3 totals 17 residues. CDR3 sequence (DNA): TGTGCCACCAGCAGAGATCAGATCGGCAGAGAGTACACTGAAGCTTTCTTT. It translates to CATSRDQIGREYTEAFF.

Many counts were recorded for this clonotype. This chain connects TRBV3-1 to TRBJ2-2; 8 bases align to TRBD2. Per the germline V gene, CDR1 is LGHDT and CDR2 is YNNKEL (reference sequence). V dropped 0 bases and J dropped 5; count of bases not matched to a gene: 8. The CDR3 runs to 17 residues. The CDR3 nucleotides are TGTGCCAGCAGCCAAGATCTGGCGGGAGGAGGGACCGGGGAGCTGTTTTTT. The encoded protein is CASSQDLAGGGTGELFF.

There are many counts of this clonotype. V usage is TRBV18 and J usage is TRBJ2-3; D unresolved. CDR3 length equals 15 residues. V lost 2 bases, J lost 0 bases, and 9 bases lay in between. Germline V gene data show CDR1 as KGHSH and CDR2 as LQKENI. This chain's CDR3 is CASSPSPSSTDTQYF. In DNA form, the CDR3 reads TGTGCCAGCTCACCATCTCCTTCTAGCACAGATACGCAGTATTTT.

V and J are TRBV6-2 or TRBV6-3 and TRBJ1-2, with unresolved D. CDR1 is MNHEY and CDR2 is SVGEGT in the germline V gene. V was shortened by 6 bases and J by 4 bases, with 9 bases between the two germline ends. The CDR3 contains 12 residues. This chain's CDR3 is CASRTGVYGYTF. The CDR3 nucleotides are TGTGCCAGCAGGACGGGTGTCTATGGCTACACCTTC.

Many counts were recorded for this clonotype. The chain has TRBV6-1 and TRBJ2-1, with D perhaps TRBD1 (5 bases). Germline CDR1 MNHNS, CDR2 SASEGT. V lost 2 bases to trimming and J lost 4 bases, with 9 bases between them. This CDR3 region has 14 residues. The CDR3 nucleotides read TGTGCCAGCAGTGAACATCAGGGTTACAATGAGCAGTTCTTC. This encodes CASSEHQGYNEQFF.

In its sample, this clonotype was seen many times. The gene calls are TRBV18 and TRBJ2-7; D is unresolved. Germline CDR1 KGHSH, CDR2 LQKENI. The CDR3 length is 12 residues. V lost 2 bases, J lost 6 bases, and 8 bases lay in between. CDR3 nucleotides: TGTGCCAGCTCACCAAACCGCGGCGAGCAGTACGTC. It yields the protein CASSPNRGEQYV.

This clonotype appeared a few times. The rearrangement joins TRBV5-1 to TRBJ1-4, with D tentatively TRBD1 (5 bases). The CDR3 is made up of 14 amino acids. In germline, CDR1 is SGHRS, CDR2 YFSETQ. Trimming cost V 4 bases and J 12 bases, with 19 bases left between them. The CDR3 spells CASSGRGAKNELFF. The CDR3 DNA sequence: TGCGCCAGCAGCGGGAGGGGAGCCAAAAACGAACTGTTTTTT.

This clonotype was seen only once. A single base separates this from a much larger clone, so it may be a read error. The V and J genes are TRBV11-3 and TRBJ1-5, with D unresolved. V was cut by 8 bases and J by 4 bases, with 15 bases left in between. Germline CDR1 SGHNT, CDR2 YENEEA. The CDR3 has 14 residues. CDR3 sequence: CASGLQGINQPQHF. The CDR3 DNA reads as TGTGCCAGCGGCCTACAAGGGATTAATCAGCCCCAGCATTTT.

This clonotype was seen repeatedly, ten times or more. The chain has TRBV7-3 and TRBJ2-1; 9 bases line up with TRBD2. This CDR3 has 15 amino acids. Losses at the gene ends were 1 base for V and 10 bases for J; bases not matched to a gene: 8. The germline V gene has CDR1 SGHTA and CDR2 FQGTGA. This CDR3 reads CASSLNPSGIREQFF. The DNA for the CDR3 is TGTGCCAGCAGCTTAAACCCTAGCGGGATCAGGGAGCAGTTCTTC.

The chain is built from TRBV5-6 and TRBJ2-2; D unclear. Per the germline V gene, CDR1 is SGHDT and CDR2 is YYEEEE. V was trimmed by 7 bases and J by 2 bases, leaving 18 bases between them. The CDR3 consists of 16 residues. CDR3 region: CASRPLRAVNTGELFF. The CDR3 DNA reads TGTGCCAGCCGCCCTCTACGGGCCGTAAACACCGGGGAGCTGTTTTTT.

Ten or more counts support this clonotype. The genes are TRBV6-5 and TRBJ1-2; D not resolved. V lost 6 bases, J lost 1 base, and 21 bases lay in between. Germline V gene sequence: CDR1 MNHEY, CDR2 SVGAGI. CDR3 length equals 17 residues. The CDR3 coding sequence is TGTGCCAGCAGCTATACGGGCCCCGGGGAGGTTAACTATGGCTACACCTTC. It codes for CASSYTGPGEVNYGYTF.

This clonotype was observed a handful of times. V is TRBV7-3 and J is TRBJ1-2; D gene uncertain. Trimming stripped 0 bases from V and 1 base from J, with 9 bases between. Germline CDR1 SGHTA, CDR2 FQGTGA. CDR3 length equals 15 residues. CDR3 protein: CASSLTAADNYGYTF. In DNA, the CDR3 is TGTGCCAGCAGCTTAACGGCGGCAGATAACTATGGCTACACCTTC.

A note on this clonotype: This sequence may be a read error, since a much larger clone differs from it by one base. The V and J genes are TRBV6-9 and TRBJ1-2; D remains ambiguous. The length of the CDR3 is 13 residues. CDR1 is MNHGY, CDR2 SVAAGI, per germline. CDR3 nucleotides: TGTGCCGGCAGTTACGCCGCAGGCTCCGGCTACACCTTC. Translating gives CAGSYAAGSGYTF.

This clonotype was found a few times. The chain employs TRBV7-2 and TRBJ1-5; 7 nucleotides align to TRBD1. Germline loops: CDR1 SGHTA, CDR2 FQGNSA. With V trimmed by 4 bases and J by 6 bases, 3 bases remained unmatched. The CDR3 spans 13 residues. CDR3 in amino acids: CASSSTGVQPQHF. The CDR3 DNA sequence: TGTGCCAGCAGCTCTACAGGGGTTCAGCCCCAGCATTTT.

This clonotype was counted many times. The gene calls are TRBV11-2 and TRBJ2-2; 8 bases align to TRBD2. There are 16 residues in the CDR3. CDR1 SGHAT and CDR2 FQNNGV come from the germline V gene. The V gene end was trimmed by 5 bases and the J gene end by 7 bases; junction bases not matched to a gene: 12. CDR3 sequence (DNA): TGTGCCAGCAGCCCCCGGGGGGGGCTTAGTATCGGGGAGCTGTTTTTT. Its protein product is CASSPRGGLSIGELFF.

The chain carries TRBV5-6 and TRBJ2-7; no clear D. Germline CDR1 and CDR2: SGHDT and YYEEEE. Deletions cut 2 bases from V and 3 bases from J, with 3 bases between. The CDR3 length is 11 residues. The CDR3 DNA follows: TGTGCCAGCAGCTTCCACTACGAGCAGTACTTC. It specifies CASSFHYEQYF.

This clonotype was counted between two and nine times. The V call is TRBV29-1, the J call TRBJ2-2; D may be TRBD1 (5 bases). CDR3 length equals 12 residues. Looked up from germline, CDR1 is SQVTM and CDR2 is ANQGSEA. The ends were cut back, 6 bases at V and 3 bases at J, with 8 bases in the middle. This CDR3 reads CSVAGYTGELFF. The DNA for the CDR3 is TGCAGCGTAGCAGGGTACACCGGGGAGCTGTTTTTT.

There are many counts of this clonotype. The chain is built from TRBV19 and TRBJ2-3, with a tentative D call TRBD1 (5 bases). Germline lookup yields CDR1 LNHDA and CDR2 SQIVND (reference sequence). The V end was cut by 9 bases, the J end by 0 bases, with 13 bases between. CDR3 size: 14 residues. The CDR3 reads CARQARKSTDTQYF. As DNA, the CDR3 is TGTGCCAGACAGGCTAGAAAAAGCACAGATACGCAGTATTTT. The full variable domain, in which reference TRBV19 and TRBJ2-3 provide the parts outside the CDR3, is DGGITQSPKYLFRKEGQNVTLSCEQNLNHDAMYWYRQDPGQGLRLIYYSQIVNDFQKGDIAEGYSVSREKKESFPLTVTSAQKNPTAFYLCARQARKSTDTQYFGPGTRLTVL.

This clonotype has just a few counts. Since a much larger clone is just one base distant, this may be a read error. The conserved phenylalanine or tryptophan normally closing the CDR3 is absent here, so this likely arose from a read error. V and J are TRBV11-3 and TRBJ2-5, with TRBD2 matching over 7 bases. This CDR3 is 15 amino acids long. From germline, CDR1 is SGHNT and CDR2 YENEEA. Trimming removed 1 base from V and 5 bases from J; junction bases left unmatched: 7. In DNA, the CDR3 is TGTGCCAGCAGCTTAGTGACTAGCCTATGGGAGACCCAGTACCTC. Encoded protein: CASSLVTSLWETQYL.

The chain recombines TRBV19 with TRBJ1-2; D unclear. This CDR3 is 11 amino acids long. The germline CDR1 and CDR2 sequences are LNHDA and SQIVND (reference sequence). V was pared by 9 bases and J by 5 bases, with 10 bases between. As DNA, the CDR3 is TGTGCCAGCGGATGGCAGTATGGCTACACCTTC. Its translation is CASGWQYGYTF.